Here is one T cell receptor (beta chain) with its context. This sample was taken from a study of blood T cell repertoires in COVID-19. About the research overall: COVID-19 samples from acute and convalescent phases originated in the United States, Italy and Spain. In each case, the material was cDNA or gDNA derived from T cells, B-cell-depleted T cells, or PBMCs.

Assignment of participants to cohorts was predicated upon participant-reported clinical history. The CDR3 covers 14 residues. Trimming shortened V by 1 base and J by 7 bases, and 10 bases separated the two germline ends. Germline V gives CDR1 LGHNA, CDR2 YSLEER. Per the original data handling: Reference gene primers were amplified, and this amplification served to estimate nucleated cell counts. Libraries were prepared by immunoSEQ multiplex PCR; TCRdb keeps only in-frame clonotypes and omits some of them. V, J and clone size derive from that table, while D and trimming were established from the DNA sequence. The sample holds 300,000 or so clones, just over 85% seen once.

The TCR comes from a middle-aged woman with acute COVID-19. The source material was PBMCs or T cells enriched from blood (not recorded which). The chain combines TRBV4-3 with TRBJ1-4, with D perhaps TRBD1 (5 bases). CDR3 sequence reads: CASSQGGGAEKLFF. CDR3 DNA sequence: TGCGCCAGCAGCCAAGGGGGCGGGGCTGAAAAACTGTTTTTT.